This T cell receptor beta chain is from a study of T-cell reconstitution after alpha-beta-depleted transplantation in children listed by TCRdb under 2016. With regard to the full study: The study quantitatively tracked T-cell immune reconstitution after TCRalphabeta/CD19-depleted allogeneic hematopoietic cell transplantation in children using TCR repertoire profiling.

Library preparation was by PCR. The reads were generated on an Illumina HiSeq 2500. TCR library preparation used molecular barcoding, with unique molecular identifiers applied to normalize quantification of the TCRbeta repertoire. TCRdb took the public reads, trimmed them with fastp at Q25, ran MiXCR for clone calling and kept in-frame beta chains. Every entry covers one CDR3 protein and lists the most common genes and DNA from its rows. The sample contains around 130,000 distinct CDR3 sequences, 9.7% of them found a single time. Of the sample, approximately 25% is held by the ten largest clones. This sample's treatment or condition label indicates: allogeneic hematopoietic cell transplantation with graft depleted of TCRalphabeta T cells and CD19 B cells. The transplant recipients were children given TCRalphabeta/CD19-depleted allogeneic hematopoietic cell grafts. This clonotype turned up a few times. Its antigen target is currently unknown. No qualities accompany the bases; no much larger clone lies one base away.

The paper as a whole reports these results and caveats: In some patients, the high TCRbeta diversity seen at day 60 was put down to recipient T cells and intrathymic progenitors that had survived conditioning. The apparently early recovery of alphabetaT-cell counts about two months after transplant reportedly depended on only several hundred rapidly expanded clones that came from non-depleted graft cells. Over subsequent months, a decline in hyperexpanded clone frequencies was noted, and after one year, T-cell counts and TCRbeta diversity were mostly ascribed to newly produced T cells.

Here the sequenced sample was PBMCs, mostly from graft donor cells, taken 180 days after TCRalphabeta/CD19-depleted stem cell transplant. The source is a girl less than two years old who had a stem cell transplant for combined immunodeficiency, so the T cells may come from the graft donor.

The DNA reads TGTGCCAGCAGCTTATTCCTAGCGGGAGGGACTTCTGGGGCCAACGTCCTGACTTTC. Its translation reads: CASSLFLAGGTSGANVLTF. In this chain, TRBV7-8 is recombined with TRBJ2-6; TRBD2 matches 12 bases in the middle. CDR1 and CDR2, looked up from the germline V gene, are SGHVS and FQNEAQ. There are 19 amino acids in the CDR3, from cysteine to phenylalanine inclusive. The DNA shown is the 57-base CDR3, in frame from base 1. The junction shows trimming of 2 bases on V and 1 base on J, and the gene matches do not reach 6 bases of it.